The T cell receptor (beta chain) described here comes from a study of blood T cell repertoires in COVID-19. On the study more broadly: Samples taken during acute and convalescent COVID-19 were collected in the United States, Italy and Spain.

Germline CDR1 reads SGHVS; CDR2 reads FQNEAQ. V was cut by 1 base and J by 8 bases, with 17 bases left in between. CDR3 length: 15 residues. Method: immunoSEQ multiplex PCR; TCRdb's copy keeps in-frame clones and lacks some. The table has more than 85,000 clones, over 70% seen once. The receptor's source is a woman in her 50s with acute or convalescent COVID-19. V gene TRBV7-8 combines with J gene TRBJ1-2; possibly TRBD1 for D (5 bases). Sequencing was performed on peripheral blood. The CDR3 spells CASSLVTTGGVGYTF. DNA for the CDR3: TGTGCCAGCAGCTTAGTGACAACAGGTGGAGTAGGCTACACCTTC.